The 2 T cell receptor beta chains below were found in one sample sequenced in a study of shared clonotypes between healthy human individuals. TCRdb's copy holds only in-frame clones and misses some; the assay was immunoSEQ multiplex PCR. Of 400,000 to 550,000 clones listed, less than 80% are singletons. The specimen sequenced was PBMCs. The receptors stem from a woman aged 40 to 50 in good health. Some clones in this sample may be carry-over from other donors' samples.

The CDR3 sequence: CASSPGTSGPYEQYF. The CDR3 DNA reads TGTGCCAGCAGTCCTGGGACTAGCGGGCCATACGAGCAGTACTTC. The chain recombines TRBV2 with TRBJ2-7, with 12 bases that match TRBD2. Germline V gene lookup returns CDR1 SNHLY and CDR2 FYNNEI. The CDR3 consists of 15 residues. V lost 5 bases to trimming and J lost 4 bases; unmatched junction nucleotides: 6.

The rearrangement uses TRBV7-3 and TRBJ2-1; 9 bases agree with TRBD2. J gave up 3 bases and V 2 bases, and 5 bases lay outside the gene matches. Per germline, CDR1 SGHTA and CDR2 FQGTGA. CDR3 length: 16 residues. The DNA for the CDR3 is TGTGCCAGCAGCTTAGGGACTAGCTTACACTACAATGAGCAGTTCTTC. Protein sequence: CASSLGTSLHYNEQFF.